The 29 T cell receptor beta chains presented below share a single source sample, sequenced in a study of blood T cell repertoires in COVID-19. TCRdb's table, derived via immunoSEQ multiplex PCR, lists solely in-frame clones and lacks some. The sample lists more than 300,000 clones; about 87% were seen once. Material for sequencing was peripheral blood. These receptors originate from a woman aged 30 to 39 with COVID-19, enrolled during active disease.

In this sample, this clone turned up a few times. The V gene is TRBV19, the J gene TRBJ1-6; maybe TRBD1 (6 bases). The CDR3 length is 15 residues. CDR1 LNHDA and CDR2 SQIVND come from the germline V gene (reference sequence). V lost 4 bases, J lost 10 bases, and 17 bases lay in between. The CDR3, as DNA: TGTGCCAGTAGTAATCTGAGGGGGATGGTGTCACCCCTCCACTTT. It translates to CASSNLRGMVSPLHF. The full variable domain, in which reference TRBV19 and TRBJ1-6 provide the parts outside the CDR3, is DGGITQSPKYLFRKEGQNVTLSCEQNLNHDAMYWYRQDPGQGLRLIYYSQIVNDFQKGDIAEGYSVSREKKESFPLTVTSAQKNPTAFYLCASSNLRGMVSPLHFGNGTRLTVT.

The chain has TRBV2 and TRBJ1-2; D gene unclear. V lost 4 bases and J 3 bases, leaving 12 bases between the germline ends. The CDR3 spans 14 residues. Germline CDR1 is SNHLY and CDR2 is FYNNEI. The CDR3 sequence: CASSGAGSDYGYTF. CDR3 nucleotides: TGTGCCAGCAGTGGGGCAGGTTCGGACTATGGCTACACCTTC.

The chain carries TRBV5-4 and TRBJ1-2; D unclear. CDR1 SGHNT and CDR2 YYREEE come from the germline V gene (reference sequence). This CDR3 contains 11 residues. The V end lost 4 bases, the J end lost 5 bases, and 6 bases lay between the germline ends. DNA of the CDR3: TGTGCCAGCAGCGCGGGGTATGGCTACACCTTC. This encodes CASSAGYGYTF.

The rearrangement uses TRBV3-1 (or the pseudogene TRBV3-2) and TRBJ1-2; D is ambiguous. The V end lost 1 base, the J end lost 4 bases, and 13 bases lay between the germline ends. The CDR3 is 15 residues long. Germline V gives CDR1 LGHDT, CDR2 YNNKEL (reference sequence). The CDR3 nucleotides read TGTGCCAGCAGCCAAGGTGAAGGGAGTAGCTATGGCTACACCTTC. This gives the protein CASSQGEGSSYGYTF.

A single count supports this clone. The chain uses TRBV7-9 and TRBJ2-1; D is unresolved. Germline V gene sequence: CDR1 SEHNR, CDR2 FQNEAQ (reference sequence). This CDR3 is 11 amino acids long. V lost 5 bases, J lost 9 bases, and 8 bases lay in between. The CDR3 protein is CASSPRPEQFF. In DNA, the CDR3 is TGTGCCAGCAGCCCCCGTCCTGAGCAGTTCTTC.

The chain carries TRBV30 and TRBJ1-2, with D perhaps matching TRBD1 (5 bases). Trimming removed 6 bases at V and 3 bases at J, with 14 bases between. Germline V lookup: CDR1 GTSNPN, CDR2 SVGIG (reference sequence). The CDR3 is 13 amino acids. The CDR3: CACSFRVYYGYTF. Written as DNA, the CDR3 is TGTGCCTGCTCATTCAGGGTCTACTATGGCTACACCTTC.

The chain links TRBV2 to TRBJ2-7, with 7 bases matching TRBD2. V dropped 4 bases and J dropped 3; count of bases not matched to a gene: 6. Germline V gene sequence: CDR1 SNHLY, CDR2 FYNNEI. The CDR3 length is 14 residues. In nucleotides, the CDR3 is TGTGCCAGCAGTGCGCAGCGGGAAAGCTACGAGCAGTACTTC. Translation: CASSAQRESYEQYF. Full variable domain (rest looked up from reference TRBV2 and TRBJ2-7): EPEVTQTPSHQVTQMGQEVILRCVPISNHLYFYWYRQILGQKVEFLVSFYNNEISEKSEIFDDQFSVERPDGSNFTLKIRSTKLEDSAMYFCASSAQRESYEQYFGPGTRLTVT.

CDR3 sequence reads: CASSFYSGSDNEQFF. As DNA, the CDR3 is TGTGCCAGCAGCTTCTATAGCGGGAGCGACAATGAGCAGTTCTTC. The V and J genes are TRBV7-2 and TRBJ2-1, with 9 bases lining up with TRBD2. The ends lost 3 bases at V and 5 bases at J; junction bases unmatched: 5. The CDR3 length is 15 residues. Germline CDR1 is SGHTA and CDR2 is FQGNSA.

J is TRBJ2-3 and V is TRBV29-1; perhaps TRBD1 as D (5 bases). V lost 6 bases, J lost 1 base, and 23 bases lay in between. The CDR3 length is 17 residues. CDR1 and CDR2 (germline): SQVTM, ANQGSEA. As DNA, the CDR3 is TGCAGCGTCACCCCACAGGCCGGCAGGGCGGGCACAGATACGCAGTATTTT. Translated: CSVTPQAGRAGTDTQYF.

This chain joins TRBV7-8 and TRBJ2-7; D not certain. The germline V and J ends were trimmed by 2 bases and 0 bases, with 14 bases remaining between them. CDR3 size: 16 residues. Per germline, CDR1 SGHVS and CDR2 FQNEAQ. The CDR3 loop reads CASSLSSAGSSYEQYF. CDR3 DNA: TGTGCCAGCAGCTTATCTTCGGCAGGAAGCTCCTACGAGCAGTACTTC.

The chain is built from TRBV19 and TRBJ1-5; the D is unclear. This CDR3 is built from 14 residues. The germline V gene encodes CDR1 LNHDA and CDR2 SQIVND (reference sequence). V lost 3 bases and J 6 bases, leaving 12 bases between the germline ends. The CDR3 sequence is CASSIPGRTQPQHF. The CDR3 DNA is TGTGCCAGTAGTATCCCCGGGAGGACTCAGCCCCAGCATTTT. The whole variable domain, filled in from reference TRBV19 and TRBJ1-5, reads DGGITQSPKYLFRKEGQNVTLSCEQNLNHDAMYWYRQDPGQGLRLIYYSQIVNDFQKGDIAEGYSVSREKKESFPLTVTSAQKNPTAFYLCASSIPGRTQPQHFGDGTRLSIL.

The chain recombines TRBV6-6 with TRBJ2-2; 10 bases match TRBD1. V was pared by 5 bases and J by 4 bases, with 4 bases of the junction left unmatched. Germline CDR1 reads MNHNY; CDR2 reads SVGAGI (reference sequence). CDR3 length: 15 amino acids. CDR3 amino acids: CASSQGQGITGELFF. The CDR3 DNA reads TGTGCCAGCAGTCAGGGACAGGGGATCACCGGGGAGCTGTTTTTT.

V gene TRBV28 combines with J gene TRBJ2-1, with 8 positions matching TRBD1. J lost 9 bases, V lost 8 bases, and 6 bases had no gene match. The CDR3 contains 12 residues. From germline, CDR1 is MDHEN and CDR2 SYDVKM. CDR3 DNA sequence: TGTGCCAGCGGGTACAGGGGGATTGAGCAGTTCTTC. This sequence encodes CASGYRGIEQFF.

This chain connects TRBV3-1 (or the pseudogene TRBV3-2) to TRBJ2-2, with unresolved D. This CDR3 spans 12 amino acids. Germline V gives CDR1 LGHDT, CDR2 YNNKEL (reference sequence). The V gene lost 3 bases and the J gene lost 7 bases, with 6 bases spanning the gap. The CDR3 bases are TGTGCCAGCAGCCACGGGTTCGGGGAGCTGTTTTTT. This encodes CASSHGFGELFF.

The V and J genes are TRBV5-1 and TRBJ1-2, with D possibly matching TRBD1 (5 bases). CDR1 and CDR2 from the germline V gene are SGHRS and YFSETQ. The CDR3 covers 14 residues. The V end was cut by 4 bases, the J end by 6 bases, with 16 bases between. DNA of the CDR3: TGCGCCAGCAGCCCCGGGACGGACTATGATGGCTACACCTTC. Protein product: CASSPGTDYDGYTF.

The chain has TRBV4-2 and TRBJ2-7; 8 nucleotides line up with TRBD2. Germline CDR1 LGHNA, CDR2 YNFKEQ. This CDR3 has 14 residues. The J segment lost 2 bases and the V segment lost 5 bases, leaving 5 bases of the junction unmatched. The CDR3 coding sequence is TGTGCCAGCAGCACCGGGACTAGGACCTACGAGCAGTACTTC. Residues: CASSTGTRTYEQYF.

The V call is TRBV5-1, the J call TRBJ2-3; D perhaps matches TRBD2 (5 bases). The CDR3 totals 12 residues. With 4 bases removed from V and 5 bases from J, the gap between germline ends came to 8 bases. Germline CDR1 reads SGHRS; CDR2 reads YFSETQ. CDR3 residues: CASSVRGDTQYF. The CDR3 DNA sequence: TGCGCCAGCAGCGTCCGGGGAGATACGCAGTATTTT.

The rearrangement joins TRBV6-4 to TRBJ2-1; a possible D gene is TRBD2 (5 bases). The CDR3 runs 15 residues. The ends were cut back, 6 bases at V and 0 bases at J, with 12 bases in the middle. The germline V gene has CDR1 MRHNA and CDR2 SNTAGT. CDR3 DNA sequence: TGTGCCAGCAGCGCGGAGGCCAGCTCCTACAATGAGCAGTTCTTC. Protein: CASSAEASSYNEQFF.

This clone has more than one count but fewer than ten. J is TRBJ1-1 and V is TRBV6-2 or TRBV6-3; maybe TRBD1 (6 bases). Trimming took off 2 bases at V and 0 bases at J, with 16 bases between the two ends. The CDR3 sequence is 17 residues long. Germline-derived CDR1 and CDR2 are MNHEY and SVGEGT. The CDR3 is CASSYLTGPGMNTEAFF. In DNA form, the CDR3 reads TGTGCCAGCAGTTACCTAACAGGGCCGGGAATGAACACTGAAGCTTTCTTT.

The J gene is TRBJ1-5, the V gene TRBV27, with D possibly TRBD1 on 5 matching bases. V lost 0 bases, J lost 10 bases, and 16 bases lay in between. Germline-derived CDR1 and CDR2 are MNHEY and SMNVEV (reference sequence). The CDR3 totals 15 residues. The CDR3 reads CASSLSIGGGDPQHF. In DNA, the CDR3 is TGTGCCAGCAGTTTATCGATCGGGGGAGGAGATCCCCAGCATTTT.

The chain is built from TRBV4-3 and TRBJ2-3, with D possibly matching TRBD2 (6 bases). Germline loops: CDR1 LGHNA, CDR2 YSLEER. The CDR3 extends over 15 amino acids. Trimming stripped 1 base from V and 4 bases from J, with 12 bases between. Here the CDR3 DNA reads TGCGCCAGCAGCCAAGTAGGAGGGCCTTCAGATACGCAGTATTTT. Amino acid sequence: CASSQVGGPSDTQYF.

The V and J genes are TRBV6-5 and TRBJ2-1, with 11 bases lining up with TRBD2. Germline V gene sequence: CDR1 MNHEY, CDR2 SVGAGI. CDR3 length: 16 amino acids. J was trimmed by 9 bases and V by 4 bases; bases with no gene match: 11. DNA for the CDR3: TGTGCCAGCAGTTCCCTAACTAGCGGGAGAGATAGTGAGCAGTTCTTC. Amino acid sequence: CASSSLTSGRDSEQFF.

This clone was detected once. The genes are TRBV27 and TRBJ2-7, with D maybe TRBD1 (6 bases). CDR1 is MNHEY, CDR2 SMNVEV, per germline (reference sequence). There are 13 residues in the CDR3. Trimming left V 2 bases short and J 2 bases short, with 7 bases between. For the CDR3, the DNA is TGTGCCAGCAGTTTAGGGACACCCTACGAGCAGTACTTC. Protein sequence: CASSLGTPYEQYF.

This clone has just a few counts. The chain has TRBV3-1 (or the pseudogene TRBV3-2) and TRBJ1-3; D is uncertain. CDR3 length: 16 amino acids. In germline, CDR1 is LGHDT, CDR2 YNNKEL (reference sequence). Between the trimmed V and J ends, which lost 0 bases and 0 bases, there was a span of 9 bases. The CDR3 DNA reads as TGTGCCAGCAGCCAAGAAACACACGCCTCTGGAAACACCATATATTTT. Amino acids: CASSQETHASGNTIYF.

The chain is built from TRBV28 and TRBJ2-7, with D unclear. Germline loops: CDR1 MDHEN, CDR2 SYDVKM. The CDR3 sequence is 14 residues long. V was cut by 3 bases and J by 2 bases, with 11 bases left in between. The CDR3 nucleotides read TGTGCCAGCAGTTTCCCAGGTTCGCCCTACGAGCAGTACTTC. It is translated as CASSFPGSPYEQYF.

On this clone itself: The same CDR3 also results from other DNA sequences found in this sample. The chain has TRBV28 and TRBJ2-7, with 12 bases aligning to TRBD1. V lost 2 bases and J lost 5; bases outside the gene matches: 4. The germline gives CDR1 MDHEN, CDR2 SYDVKM. The CDR3 totals 15 residues. The CDR3 sequence is CASSLTGTGGNEQYF. The CDR3 bases are TGTGCCAGCAGTTTAACCGGGACAGGGGGCAACGAGCAGTACTTC.

J is TRBJ2-3 and V is TRBV9; D is possibly TRBD2 (6 bases). Germline values: CDR1 SGDLS, CDR2 YYNGEE. With 0 bases removed from V and 6 bases from J, the gap between germline ends came to 11 bases. This CDR3 has 14 residues. CDR3 nucleotide sequence: TGTGCCAGCAGCGTAGTGGGAGGAAGCGATACGCAGTATTTT. This translates into CASSVVGGSDTQYF.

J is TRBJ1-1 and V is TRBV19, with D possibly TRBD1 on 6 matching bases. The germline CDR1 and CDR2 sequences are LNHDA and SQIVND (reference sequence). This CDR3 region has 14 residues. The germline V and J ends were trimmed by 4 bases and 4 bases, with 13 bases remaining between them. In DNA, the CDR3 is TGTGCCAGTAGTACGTACCAGGGGTCCACTGAAGCTTTCTTT. As protein: CASSTYQGSTEAFF.

Written as DNA, the CDR3 is TGCGCCAGCAGCCAAGAACCGAGGCGGTCACCCCTCCACTTT. Protein: CASSQEPRRSPLHF. The gene calls are TRBV4-3 and TRBJ1-6, with D hard to call. Germline CDR1 is LGHNA and CDR2 is YSLEER. CDR3 size: 14 residues. V gave up 0 bases and J gave up 10 bases, with 10 bases separating them.